One and the same sample provided the 8 T cell receptor beta chains below, sequenced in a study of cytomegalovirus exposure and HLA in healthy donors. The study ran its PCR with 60 Vbeta and 13 Jbeta primers. Profiling relied on immunoSEQ multiplex PCR, and the TCRdb table lists in-frame clones only, not all of them. This table has fewer than 200,000 clones, around 63% appearing once. Sequencing was done on a sample of PBMCs. These TCRs come from a woman aged 18 to 35 in good health and CMV-seropositive.

The rearrangement links TRBV7-9 to TRBJ1-1; 7 bases agree with TRBD1. The CDR3 is 15 amino acids. V lost 3 bases to trimming and J lost 7 bases; unmatched junction nucleotides: 11. In germline, CDR1 is SEHNR, CDR2 FQNEAQ (reference sequence). In DNA form, the CDR3 reads TGTGCCAGCAGCTTGTTTGACAGGGCCCTTCTTGAAGCTTTCTTT. Translated, it gives CASSLFDRALLEAFF.

The CDR3 nucleotides are TGTGCCAGCAGCGTAGGTCCTGGGAGCTCCTACGAGCAGTACTTC. Translated: CASSVGPGSSYEQYF. The chain links TRBV9 to TRBJ2-7; D is possibly TRBD2 (5 bases). Per the germline V gene, CDR1 is SGDLS and CDR2 is YYNGEE. The CDR3 is made up of 15 amino acids. Trimming shortened V by 0 bases and J by 0 bases, and 10 bases separated the two germline ends.

The chain has TRBV6-6 and TRBJ2-7, with D maybe TRBD2 (7 bases). The germline gives CDR1 MNHNY, CDR2 SVGAGI (reference sequence). CDR3 size: 13 residues. Trimming took 7 bases from V and 5 from J, leaving 15 bases between them. As DNA, the CDR3 is TGTGCCAGCATTCTTAGGGGGGGCGACGAGCAGTACTTC. It yields the protein CASILRGGDEQYF.

CDR3 bases: TGTGCCAGCAGCCAAGTGGGGGGAAAACTGTTTTTT. This encodes CASSQVGGKLFF. The chain has TRBV7-9 and TRBJ1-4; the D gene is possibly TRBD1 (5 bases). Germline loops: CDR1 SEHNR, CDR2 FQNEAQ (reference sequence). Trimming left V 5 bases short and J 10 bases short, with 11 bases between. The CDR3 is made up of 12 amino acids. Using reference TRBV7-9 and TRBJ1-4 for the parts outside the CDR3, the full variable domain is DTGVSQNPRHKITKRGQNVTFRCDPISEHNRLYWYRQTLGQGPEFLTYFQNEAQLEKSRLLSDRFSAERPKGSFSTLEIQRTEQGDSAMYLCASSQVGGKLFFGSGTQLSVL.

This sequence joins TRBV27 and TRBJ1-2; D is undetermined. Per germline, CDR1 MNHEY and CDR2 SMNVEV (reference sequence). The CDR3 spans 12 residues. Trimming took off 6 bases at V and 4 bases at J, with 9 bases between the two ends. The CDR3, as DNA: TGTGCCAGCAGGAGCGAAGTCTATGGCTACACCTTC. Its protein is CASRSEVYGYTF.

Here the CDR3 reads CASSLVRGGRSADTGEKLFF. Here the CDR3 DNA reads TGTGCCAGCAGCTTAGTCCGAGGGGGCAGGTCCGCAGATACGGGGGAAAAACTGTTTTTT. V usage is TRBV7-8 and J usage is TRBJ1-4, with TRBD1 identical over 7 bases. The CDR3 runs 20 residues. Germline CDR1 reads SGHVS; CDR2 reads FQNEAQ. V shed 1 base and J 8 bases; nucleotides not matched to a gene: 22. Together with reference TRBV7-8 and TRBJ1-4, the CDR3 gives the full variable domain: GAGVSQSPRYKVAKRGQDVALRCDPISGHVSLFWYQQALGQGPEFLTYFQNEAQLDKSGLPSDRFFAERPEGSVSTLKIQRTQQEDSAVYLCASSLVRGGRSADTGEKLFFGSGTQLSVL.

In its sample, this clone was seen a few times. The genes are TRBV9 and TRBJ1-3; 9 nucleotides agree with TRBD1. V was pared by 4 bases and J by 1 base, with 6 bases of the junction left unmatched. Germline V gene data show CDR1 as SGDLS and CDR2 as YYNGEE. This CDR3 spans 16 amino acids. CDR3 sequence reads: CASSKTGGSSGNTIYF. The CDR3 DNA follows: TGTGCCAGCAGCAAAACAGGGGGCTCTTCTGGAAACACCATATATTTT.

V gene TRBV9 combines with J gene TRBJ2-7; D is perhaps TRBD1 (6 bases). The CDR3 sequence is 14 residues long. Germline V gene lookup returns CDR1 SGDLS and CDR2 YYNGEE. V shed 3 bases and J shed 6 bases, with 16 bases lying between them. As DNA, the CDR3 is TGTGCCAGCAGCGCAAGGACAGAAACTGTCGAGCAGTACTTC. It yields the protein CASSARTETVEQYF.